This TCR beta chain was identified during a study of T-cell memory formation after mild COVID-19. Findings and limits, study-wide: Balance between CD4 and CD8 was seen in clones contracting day 15 to 85, and a CD4+ lean was seen in later expanders.

CDR1 and CDR2 (germline): PRHDT, FYEKMQ (reference sequence). Losses at the gene ends were 5 bases for V and 7 bases for J; bases not matched to a gene: 10. The length of the CDR3 is 15 residues. One entry per CDR3 protein results from TCRdb running MiXCR on the 5' RACE reads. The sample holds about 160,000 distinct CDR3 sequences, roughly 28% seen once. About this clonotype itself: What it binds is unknown.

Material: PBMCs or a T cell subset sorted from them (not recorded which). This chain uses TRBV13 with TRBJ2-7; 11 bases line up with TRBD2. The source of this sequence is an adult woman who had mild COVID-19 (a few samples of this study predate the infection). Cell type and time point are not known. The CDR3 here is CASSPQDSGRDEQYF. DNA for the CDR3: TGTGCCAGCAGCCCCCAGGATAGCGGGAGGGATGAGCAGTACTTC.